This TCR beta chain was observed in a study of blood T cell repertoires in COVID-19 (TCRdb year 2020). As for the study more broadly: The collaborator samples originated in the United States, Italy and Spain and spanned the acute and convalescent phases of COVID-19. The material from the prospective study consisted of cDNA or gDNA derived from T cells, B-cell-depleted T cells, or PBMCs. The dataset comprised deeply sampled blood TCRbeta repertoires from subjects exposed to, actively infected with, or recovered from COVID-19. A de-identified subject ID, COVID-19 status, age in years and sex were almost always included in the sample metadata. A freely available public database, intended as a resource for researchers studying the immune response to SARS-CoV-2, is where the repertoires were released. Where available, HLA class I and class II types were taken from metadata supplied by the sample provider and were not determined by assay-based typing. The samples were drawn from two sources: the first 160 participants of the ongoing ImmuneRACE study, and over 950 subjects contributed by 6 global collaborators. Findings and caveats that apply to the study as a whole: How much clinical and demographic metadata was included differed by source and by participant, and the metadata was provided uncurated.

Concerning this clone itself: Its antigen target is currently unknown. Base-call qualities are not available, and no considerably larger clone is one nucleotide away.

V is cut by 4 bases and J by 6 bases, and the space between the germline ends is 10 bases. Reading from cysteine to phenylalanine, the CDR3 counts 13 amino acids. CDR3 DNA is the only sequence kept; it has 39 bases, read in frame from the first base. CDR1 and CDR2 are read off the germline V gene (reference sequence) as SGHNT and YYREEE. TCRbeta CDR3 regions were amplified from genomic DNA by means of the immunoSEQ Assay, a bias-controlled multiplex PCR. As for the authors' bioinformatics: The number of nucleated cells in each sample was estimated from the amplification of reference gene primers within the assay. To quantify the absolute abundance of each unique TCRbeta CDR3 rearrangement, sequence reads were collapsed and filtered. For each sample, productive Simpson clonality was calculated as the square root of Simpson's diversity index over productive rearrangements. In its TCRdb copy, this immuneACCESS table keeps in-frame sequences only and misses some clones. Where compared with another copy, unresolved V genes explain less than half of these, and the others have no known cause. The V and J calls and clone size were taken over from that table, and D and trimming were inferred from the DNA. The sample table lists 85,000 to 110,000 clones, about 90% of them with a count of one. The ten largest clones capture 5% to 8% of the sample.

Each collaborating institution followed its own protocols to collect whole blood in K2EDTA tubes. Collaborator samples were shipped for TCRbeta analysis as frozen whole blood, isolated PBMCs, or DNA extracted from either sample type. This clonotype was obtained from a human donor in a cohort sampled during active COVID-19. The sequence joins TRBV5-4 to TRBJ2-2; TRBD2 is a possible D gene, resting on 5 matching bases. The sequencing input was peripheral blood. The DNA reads TGTGCCAGCAGCGGAGGCTACGCCGGGGAGCTGTTTTTT. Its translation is CASSGGYAGELFF. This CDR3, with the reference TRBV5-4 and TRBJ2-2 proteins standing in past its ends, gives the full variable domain ETGVTQSPTHLIKTRGQQVTLRCSSQSGHNTVSWYQQALGQGPQFIFQYYREEENGRGNFPPRFSGLQFPNYSSELNVNALELDDSALYLCASSGGYAGELFFGEGSRLTVL.